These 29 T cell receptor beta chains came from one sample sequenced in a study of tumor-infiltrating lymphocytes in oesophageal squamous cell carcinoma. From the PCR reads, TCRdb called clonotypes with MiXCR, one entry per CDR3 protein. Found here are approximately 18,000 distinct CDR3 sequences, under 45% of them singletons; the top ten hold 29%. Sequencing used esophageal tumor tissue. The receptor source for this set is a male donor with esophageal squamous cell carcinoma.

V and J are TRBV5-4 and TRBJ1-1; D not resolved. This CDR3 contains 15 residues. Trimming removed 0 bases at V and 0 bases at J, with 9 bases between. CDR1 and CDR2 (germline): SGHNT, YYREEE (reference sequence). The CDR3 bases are TGTGCCAGCAGCTTGGAAGGACGGATGAACACTGAAGCTTTCTTT. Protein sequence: CASSLEGRMNTEAFF.

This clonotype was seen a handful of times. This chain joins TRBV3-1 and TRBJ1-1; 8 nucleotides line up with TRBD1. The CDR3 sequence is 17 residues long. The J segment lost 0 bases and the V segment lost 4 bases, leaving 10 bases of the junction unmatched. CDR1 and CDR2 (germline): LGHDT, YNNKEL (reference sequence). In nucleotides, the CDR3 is TGTGCCAGCAGCCCTGCTAGGACAGGGAATATGAACACTGAAGCTTTCTTT. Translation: CASSPARTGNMNTEAFF.

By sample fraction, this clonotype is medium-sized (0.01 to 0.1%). CDR3 loop: CASSRRQGESGNTIYF. The CDR3 bases are TGTGCCAGCAGTAGGCGACAGGGGGAAAGTGGAAACACCATATATTTT. V gene TRBV7-9 combines with J gene TRBJ1-3; TRBD1 matches 9 bases. Germline CDR1 is SEHNR and CDR2 is FQNEAQ (reference sequence). V was clipped by 6 bases and J by 3 bases; unmatched bases: 9. This CDR3 region has 16 residues.

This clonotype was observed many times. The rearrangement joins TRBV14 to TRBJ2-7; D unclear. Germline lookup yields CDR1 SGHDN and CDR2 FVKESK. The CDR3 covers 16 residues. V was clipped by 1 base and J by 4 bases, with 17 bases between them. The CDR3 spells CASSQATGPRRYEQYF. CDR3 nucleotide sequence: TGTGCCAGCAGCCAAGCCACCGGGCCCCGTCGATACGAGCAGTACTTC.

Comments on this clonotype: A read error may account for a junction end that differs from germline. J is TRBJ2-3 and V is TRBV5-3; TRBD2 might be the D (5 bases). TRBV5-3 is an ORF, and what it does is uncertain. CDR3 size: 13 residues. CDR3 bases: TGTGCCAGCAGCTTGGAGGTCACAGATACGCAGTATTTT. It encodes CASSLEVTDTQYF.

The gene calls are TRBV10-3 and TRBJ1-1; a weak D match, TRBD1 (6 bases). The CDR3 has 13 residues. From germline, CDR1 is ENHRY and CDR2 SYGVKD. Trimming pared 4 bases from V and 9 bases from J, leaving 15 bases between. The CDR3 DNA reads TGTGCCATCAGTGGAGAACAGGGTGATAAAGCTTTCTTT. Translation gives CAISGEQGDKAFF.

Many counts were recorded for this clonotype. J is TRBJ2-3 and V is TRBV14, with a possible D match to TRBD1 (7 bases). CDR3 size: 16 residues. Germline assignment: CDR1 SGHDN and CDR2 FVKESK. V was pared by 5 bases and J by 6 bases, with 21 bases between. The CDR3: CASSGRQGSGTDTQYF. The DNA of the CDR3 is TGTGCCAGCAGCGGAAGACAGGGTAGCGGAACTGATACGCAGTATTTT. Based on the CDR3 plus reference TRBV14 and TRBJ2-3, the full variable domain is EAGVTQFPSHSVIEKGQTVTLRCDPISGHDNLYWYRRVMGKEIKFLLHFVKESKQDESGMPNNRFLAERTGGTYSTLKVQPAELEDSGVYFCASSGRQGSGTDTQYFGPGTRLTVL.

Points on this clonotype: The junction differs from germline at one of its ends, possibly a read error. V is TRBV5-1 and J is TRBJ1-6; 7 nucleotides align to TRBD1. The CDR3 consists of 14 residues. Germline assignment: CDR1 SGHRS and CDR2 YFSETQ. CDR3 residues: CASRPDRRAYEQYF. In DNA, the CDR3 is TGCGCCAGCAGGCCGGACAGGAGGGCCTACGAGCAGTACTTT.

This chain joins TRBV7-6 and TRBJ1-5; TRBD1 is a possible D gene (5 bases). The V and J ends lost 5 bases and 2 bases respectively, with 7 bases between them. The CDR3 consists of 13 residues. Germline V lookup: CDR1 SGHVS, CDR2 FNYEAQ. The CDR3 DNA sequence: TGTGCCAGCAGCAAGACAGGCAATCAGCCCCAGCATTTT. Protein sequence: CASSKTGNQPQHF.

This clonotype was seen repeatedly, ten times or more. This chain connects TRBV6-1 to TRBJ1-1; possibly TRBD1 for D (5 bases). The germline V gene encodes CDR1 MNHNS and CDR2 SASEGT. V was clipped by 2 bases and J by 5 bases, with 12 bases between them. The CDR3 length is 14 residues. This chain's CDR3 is CASSEIGGSTEAFF. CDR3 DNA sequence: TGTGCCAGCAGTGAAATTGGGGGAAGTACTGAAGCTTTCTTT.

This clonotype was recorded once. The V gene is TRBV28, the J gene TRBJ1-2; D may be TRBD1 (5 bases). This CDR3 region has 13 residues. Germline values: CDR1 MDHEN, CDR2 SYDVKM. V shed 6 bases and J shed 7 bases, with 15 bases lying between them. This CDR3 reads CASSRPGKGGYTF. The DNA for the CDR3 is TGTGCCAGCAGCCGACCAGGGAAGGGTGGCTACACCTTC.

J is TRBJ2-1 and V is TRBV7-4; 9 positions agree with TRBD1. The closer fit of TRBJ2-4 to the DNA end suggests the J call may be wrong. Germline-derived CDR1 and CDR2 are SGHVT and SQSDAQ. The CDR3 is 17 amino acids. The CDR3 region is CASSSPEQGADKNIQYF. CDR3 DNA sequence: TGTGCCAGCAGCTCTCCCGAACAGGGGGCTGACAAAAACATTCAGTACTTC.

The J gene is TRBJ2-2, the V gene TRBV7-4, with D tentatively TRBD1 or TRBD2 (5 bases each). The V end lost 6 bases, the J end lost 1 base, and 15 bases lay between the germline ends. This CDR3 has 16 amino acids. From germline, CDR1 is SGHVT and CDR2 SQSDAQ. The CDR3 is CASSPGRGLNTGELFF. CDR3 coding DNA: TGTGCCAGCAGTCCCGGCCGGGGCTTGAACACCGGGGAGCTGTTTTTT.

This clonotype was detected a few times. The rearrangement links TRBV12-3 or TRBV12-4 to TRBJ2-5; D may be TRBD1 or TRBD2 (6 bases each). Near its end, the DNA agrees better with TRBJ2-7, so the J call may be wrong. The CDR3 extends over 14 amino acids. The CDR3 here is CASSRGPGTYEQYF. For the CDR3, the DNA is TGTGCCAGCAGCCGGGGGCCCGGTACCTACGAGCAGTACTTC.

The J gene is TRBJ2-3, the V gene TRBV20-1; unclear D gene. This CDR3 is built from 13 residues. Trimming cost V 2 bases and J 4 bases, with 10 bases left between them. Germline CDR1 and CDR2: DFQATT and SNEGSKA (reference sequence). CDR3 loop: CSARRRGPDTQYF. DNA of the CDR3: TGCAGTGCTAGACGGAGAGGCCCAGATACGCAGTATTTT.

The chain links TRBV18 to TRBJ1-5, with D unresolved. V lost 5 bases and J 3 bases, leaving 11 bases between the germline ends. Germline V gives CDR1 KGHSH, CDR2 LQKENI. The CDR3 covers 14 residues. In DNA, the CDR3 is TGTGCCAGCTCAGCCGACGGACTCAATCAGCCCCAGCATTTT. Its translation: CASSADGLNQPQHF.

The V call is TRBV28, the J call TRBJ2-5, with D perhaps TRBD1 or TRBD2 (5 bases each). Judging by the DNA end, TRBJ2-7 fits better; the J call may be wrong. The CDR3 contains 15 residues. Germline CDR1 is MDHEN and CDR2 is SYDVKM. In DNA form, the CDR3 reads TGTGCCAGCAGTTTTTCCGGGACCAAGCACTACGAGCAGTACTTC. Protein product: CASSFSGTKHYEQYF.

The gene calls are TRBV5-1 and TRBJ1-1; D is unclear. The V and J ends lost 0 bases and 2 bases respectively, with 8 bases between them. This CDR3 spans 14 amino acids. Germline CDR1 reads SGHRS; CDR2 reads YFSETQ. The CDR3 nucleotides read TGCGCCAGCAGCTTGGAGGCAGGAAACACTGAAGCTTTCTTT. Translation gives CASSLEAGNTEAFF.

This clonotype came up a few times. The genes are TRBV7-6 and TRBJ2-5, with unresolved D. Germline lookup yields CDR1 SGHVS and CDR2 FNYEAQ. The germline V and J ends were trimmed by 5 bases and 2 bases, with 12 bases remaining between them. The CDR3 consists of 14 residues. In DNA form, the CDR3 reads TGTGCCAGCAGCCCCCAAAGAGCGCAAGAGACCCAGTACTTC. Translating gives CASSPQRAQETQYF.

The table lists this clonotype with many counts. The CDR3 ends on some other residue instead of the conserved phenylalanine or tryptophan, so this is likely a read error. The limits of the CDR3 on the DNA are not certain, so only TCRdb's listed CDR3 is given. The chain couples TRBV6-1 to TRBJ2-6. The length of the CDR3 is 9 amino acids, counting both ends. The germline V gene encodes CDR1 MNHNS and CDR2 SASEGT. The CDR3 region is CASSTMRTS.

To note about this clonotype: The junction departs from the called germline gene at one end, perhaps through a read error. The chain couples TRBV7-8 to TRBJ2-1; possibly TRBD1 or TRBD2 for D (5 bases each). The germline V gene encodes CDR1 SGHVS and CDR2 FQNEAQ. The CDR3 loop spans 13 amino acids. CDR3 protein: CASSPRDGSPLHF. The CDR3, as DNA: TGTGCCAGCAGCCCCCGGGACGGCTCACCCCTCCACTTC.

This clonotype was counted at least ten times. CDR3 protein: CASSFWGSEIYEQYF. In nucleotides, the CDR3 is TGTGCCAGCAGCTTCTGGGGTTCCGAAATCTACGAGCAGTACTTC. The chain joins TRBV5-4 to TRBJ2-7; D remains ambiguous. The CDR3 runs 15 residues. Trimming removed 2 bases at V and 3 bases at J, with 15 bases between. Germline CDR1 SGHNT, CDR2 YYREEE (reference sequence).

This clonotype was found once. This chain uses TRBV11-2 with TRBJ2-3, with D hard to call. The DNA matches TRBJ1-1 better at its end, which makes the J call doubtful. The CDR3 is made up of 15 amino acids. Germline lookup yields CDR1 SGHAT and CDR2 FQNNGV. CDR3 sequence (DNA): TGTGCCAGCAGCCTGGTGGCGGCTGAGAACACTGAAGCTTTCTTT. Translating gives CASSLVAAENTEAFF.

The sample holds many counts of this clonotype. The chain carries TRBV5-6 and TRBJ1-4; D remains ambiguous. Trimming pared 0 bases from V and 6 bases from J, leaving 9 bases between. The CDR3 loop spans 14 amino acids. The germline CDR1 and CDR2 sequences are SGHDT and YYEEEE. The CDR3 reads CASSLGRNDEKLFF. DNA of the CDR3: TGTGCCAGCAGCTTGGGAAGAAACGATGAAAAACTGTTTTTT.

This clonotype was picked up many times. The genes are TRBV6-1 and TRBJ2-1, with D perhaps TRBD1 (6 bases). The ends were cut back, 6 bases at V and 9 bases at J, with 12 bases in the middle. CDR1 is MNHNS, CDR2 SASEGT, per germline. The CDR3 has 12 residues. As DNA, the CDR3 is TGTGCCAGCAGCAGGACAGAGCTTGAGCAGTTCTTC. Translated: CASSRTELEQFF.

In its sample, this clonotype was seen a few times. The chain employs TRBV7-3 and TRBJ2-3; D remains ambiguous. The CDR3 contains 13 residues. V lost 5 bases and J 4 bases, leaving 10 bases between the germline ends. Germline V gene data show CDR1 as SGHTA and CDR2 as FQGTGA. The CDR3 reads CASSPVGSDTQYF. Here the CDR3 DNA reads TGTGCCAGCAGCCCCGTGGGGTCAGATACGCAGTATTTT.

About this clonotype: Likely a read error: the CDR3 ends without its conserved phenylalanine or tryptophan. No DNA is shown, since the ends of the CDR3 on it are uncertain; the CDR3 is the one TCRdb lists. This CDR3 is CSVLSPVDGYTFGS. The chain links TRBV29-1 to TRBJ2-3; TRBD1 is the table's D call and was not checked against the DNA. Germline-derived CDR1 and CDR2 are SQVTM and ANQGSEA. The CDR3 is 14 amino acids long, termini counted.

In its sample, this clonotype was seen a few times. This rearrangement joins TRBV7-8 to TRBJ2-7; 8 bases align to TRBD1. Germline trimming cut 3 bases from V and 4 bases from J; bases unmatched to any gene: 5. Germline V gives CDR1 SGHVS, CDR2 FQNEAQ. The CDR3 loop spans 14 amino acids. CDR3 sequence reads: CASSFGQGLYEQYF. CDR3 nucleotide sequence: TGTGCCAGCAGCTTCGGACAGGGCTTATACGAGCAGTACTTC. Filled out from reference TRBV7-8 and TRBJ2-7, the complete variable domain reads GAGVSQSPRYKVAKRGQDVALRCDPISGHVSLFWYQQALGQGPEFLTYFQNEAQLDKSGLPSDRFFAERPEGSVSTLKIQRTQQEDSAVYLCASSFGQGLYEQYFGPGTRLTVT.

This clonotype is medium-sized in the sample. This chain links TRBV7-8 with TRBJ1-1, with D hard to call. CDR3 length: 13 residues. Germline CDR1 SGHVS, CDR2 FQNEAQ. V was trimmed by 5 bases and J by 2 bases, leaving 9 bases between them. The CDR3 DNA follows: TGTGCCAGCAGCCCGGGCCCCAACACTGAAGCTTTCTTT. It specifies CASSPGPNTEAFF.